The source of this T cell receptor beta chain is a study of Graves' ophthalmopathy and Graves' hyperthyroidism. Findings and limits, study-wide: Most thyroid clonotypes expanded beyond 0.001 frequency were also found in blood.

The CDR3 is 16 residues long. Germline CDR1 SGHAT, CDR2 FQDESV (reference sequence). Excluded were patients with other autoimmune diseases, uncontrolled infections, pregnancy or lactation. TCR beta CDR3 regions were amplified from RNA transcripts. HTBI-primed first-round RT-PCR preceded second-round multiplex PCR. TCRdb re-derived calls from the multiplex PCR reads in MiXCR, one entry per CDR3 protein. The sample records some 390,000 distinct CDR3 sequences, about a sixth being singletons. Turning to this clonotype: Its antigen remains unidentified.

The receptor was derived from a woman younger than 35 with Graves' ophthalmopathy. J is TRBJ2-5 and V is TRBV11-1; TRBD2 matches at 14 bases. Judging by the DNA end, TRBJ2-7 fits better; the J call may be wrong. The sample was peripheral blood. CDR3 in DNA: TGTGCCAGCAGCCGACTAGCGGGAGGGCCGTTGAGCGAGCAGTACTTC. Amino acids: CASSRLAGGPLSEQYF.